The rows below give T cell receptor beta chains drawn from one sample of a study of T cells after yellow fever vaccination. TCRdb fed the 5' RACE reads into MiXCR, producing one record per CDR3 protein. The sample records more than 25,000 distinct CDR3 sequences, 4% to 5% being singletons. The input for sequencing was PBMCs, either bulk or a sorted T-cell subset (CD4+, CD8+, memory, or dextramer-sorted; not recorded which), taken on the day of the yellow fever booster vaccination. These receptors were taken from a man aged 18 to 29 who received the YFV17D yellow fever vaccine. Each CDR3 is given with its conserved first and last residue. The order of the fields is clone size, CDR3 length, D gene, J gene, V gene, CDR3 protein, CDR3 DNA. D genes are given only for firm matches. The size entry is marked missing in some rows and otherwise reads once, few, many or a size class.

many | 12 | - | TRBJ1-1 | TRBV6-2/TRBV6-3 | CASSLTGSAAFF | TGTGCCAGCAGCCTCACAGGGTCGGCAGCTTTCTTT
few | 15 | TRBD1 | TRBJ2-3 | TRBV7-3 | CASSFGQGRTDTQYF | TGTGCCAGCAGCTTCGGACAGGGTCGCACAGATACGCAGTATTTT
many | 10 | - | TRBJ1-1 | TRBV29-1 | CSVVQGGAFF | TGCAGCGTAGTACAGGGAGGAGCTTTCTTT
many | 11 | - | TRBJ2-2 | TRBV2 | CASRETGELFF | TGTGCCAGCAGGGAAACCGGGGAGCTGTTTTTT
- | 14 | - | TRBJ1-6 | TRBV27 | CASSFHLSNSPLHF | TGTGCCAGCAGTTTTCACCTCTCGAATTCACCCCTCCACTTT
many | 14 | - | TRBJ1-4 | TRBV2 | CASHRTPTNEKLFF | TGTGCCAGCCACAGGACTCCAACTAATGAAAAACTGTTTTTT
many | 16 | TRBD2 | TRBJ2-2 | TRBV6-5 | CASSLGGGGGTGELFF | TGTGCCAGCAGCCTAGGGGGCGGGGGGGGCACCGGGGAGCTGTTTTTT
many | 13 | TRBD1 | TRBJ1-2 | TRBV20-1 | CSALTGVGYGYTF | TGCAGTGCTTTAACAGGGGTGGGATATGGCTACACCTTC
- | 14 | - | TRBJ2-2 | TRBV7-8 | CASSLRVDTGELFF | TGTGCCAGCAGCTTAAGGGTCGACACCGGGGAGCTGTTTTTT
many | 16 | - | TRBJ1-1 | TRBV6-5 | CASSYSTPLPNTEAFF | TGTGCCAGCAGTTACTCGACTCCTCTCCCGAACACTGAAGCTTTCTTT
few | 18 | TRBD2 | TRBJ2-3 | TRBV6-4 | CASSDSTQTSGGTDTQYF | TGTGCCAGCAGTGACTCGACGCAAACTAGCGGGGGTACAGATACGCAGTATTTT
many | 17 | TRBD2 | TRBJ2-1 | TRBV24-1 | CATSDPRLAGDHNEQFF | TGTGCCACCAGTGATCCTCGACTAGCGGGGGACCACAATGAGCAGTTCTTC
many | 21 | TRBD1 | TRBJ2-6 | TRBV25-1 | CASSGDRFGQGTVSGANVLTF | TGTGCCAGCAGTGGAGACCGCTTTGGACAGGGAACGGTCTCTGGGGCCAACGTCCTGACTTTC
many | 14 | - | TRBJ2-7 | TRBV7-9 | CASSLAAGVYEQYF | TGTGCCAGCAGCTTAGCAGCCGGGGTTTACGAGCAGTACTTC
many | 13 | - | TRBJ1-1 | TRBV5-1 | CASSLTGNTEAFF | TGCGCCAGCAGCTTGACAGGGAACACTGAAGCTTTCTTT
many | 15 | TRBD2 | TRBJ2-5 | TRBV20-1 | CSASDFSRGGETQYF | TGCAGTGCTAGCGATTTTTCGCGGGGGGGAGAGACCCAGTACTTC
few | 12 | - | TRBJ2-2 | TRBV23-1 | CASSTRAGELFF | TGCGCCAGCAGTACGAGAGCCGGGGAGCTGTTTTTT
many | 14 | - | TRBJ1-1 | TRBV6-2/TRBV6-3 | CASTSGREWAEAFF | TGTGCCAGCACTTCGGGCCGCGAATGGGCTGAAGCTTTCTTT
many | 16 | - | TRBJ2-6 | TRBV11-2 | CASSAGANSGANVLTF | TGTGCCAGCAGTGCCGGGGCAAACTCTGGGGCCAACGTCCTGACTTTC
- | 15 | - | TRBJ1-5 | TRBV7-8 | CASSLSGGGNQPQHF | TGTGCCAGCAGCTTGTCCGGGGGAGGGAATCAGCCCCAGCATTTT
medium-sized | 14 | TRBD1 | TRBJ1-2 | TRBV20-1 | CSASLDRVPDGYTF | TGCAGTGCTAGCTTGGACAGGGTCCCGGATGGCTACACCTTC
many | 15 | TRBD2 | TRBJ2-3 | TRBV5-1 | CASSLAGGATDTQYF | TGCGCCAGCAGCTTGGCCGGGGGGGCCACAGATACGCAGTATTTT
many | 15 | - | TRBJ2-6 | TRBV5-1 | CASSSYSSGANVLTF | TGCGCCAGCAGCTCTTATAGCTCTGGGGCCAACGTCCTGACTTTC
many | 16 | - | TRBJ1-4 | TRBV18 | CASSPRQAATNEKLFF | TGTGCCAGCTCACCCAGACAGGCCGCAACTAATGAAAAACTGTTTTTT
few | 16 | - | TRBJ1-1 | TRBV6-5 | CASNRGKGSGNTEAFF | TGTGCCAGCAACCGAGGGAAGGGTTCCGGGAACACTGAAGCTTTCTTT
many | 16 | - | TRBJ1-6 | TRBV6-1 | CASSDDVTAPRSPLHF | TGTGCCAGCAGTGATGACGTGACAGCCCCTAGGTCACCCCTCCACTTT
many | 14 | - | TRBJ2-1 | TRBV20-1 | CSASWDISYNEQFF | TGCAGTGCTAGTTGGGACATCTCCTACAATGAGCAGTTCTTC
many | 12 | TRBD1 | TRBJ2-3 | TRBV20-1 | CSAPDRADTQYF | TGCAGTGCTCCGGACAGGGCAGATACGCAGTATTTT
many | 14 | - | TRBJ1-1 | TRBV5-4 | CASSFGGSDTEAFF | TGTGCCAGCAGCTTTGGGGGCAGTGACACTGAAGCTTTCTTT
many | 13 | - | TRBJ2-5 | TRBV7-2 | CASSPRAKETQYF | TGTGCCAGCAGCCCCCGTGCTAAAGAGACCCAGTACTTC
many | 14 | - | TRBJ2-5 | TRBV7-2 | CASSGGAPKETQYF | TGTGCCAGCAGCGGGGGGGCCCCCAAAGAGACCCAGTACTTC
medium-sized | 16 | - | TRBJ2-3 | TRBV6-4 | CASSDKTGSGTDTQYF | TGTGCCAGCAGTGACAAAACAGGGAGCGGCACAGATACGCAGTATTTT
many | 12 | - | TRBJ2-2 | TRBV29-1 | CSARRNTGELFF | TGCAGCGCCCGTCGGAACACCGGGGAGCTGTTTTTT
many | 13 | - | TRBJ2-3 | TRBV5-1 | CASSLWGRDTQYF | TGCGCCAGCAGCTTGTGGGGCAGAGATACGCAGTATTTT
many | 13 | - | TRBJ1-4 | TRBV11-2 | CASSLAQDEKLFF | TGTGCCAGCAGCTTAGCCCAGGACGAAAAACTGTTTTTT
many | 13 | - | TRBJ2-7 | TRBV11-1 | CASSLELAYEQYF | TGTGCCAGCAGCTTGGAACTGGCTTACGAGCAGTACTTC
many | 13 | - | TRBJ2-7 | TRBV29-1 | CSVGYLTPGEQYF | TGCAGCGTGGGGTATTTGACTCCGGGCGAGCAGTACTTC
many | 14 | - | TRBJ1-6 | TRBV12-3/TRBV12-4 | CASSLWQGESPLHF | TGTGCCAGCAGTTTATGGCAGGGAGAATCACCCCTCCACTTT
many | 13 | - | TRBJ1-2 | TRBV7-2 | CASSLVSDGGYTF | TGTGCCAGCAGCTTAGTGTCCGATGGTGGCTACACCTTC
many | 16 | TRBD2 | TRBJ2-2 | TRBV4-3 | CASSRGTSGNTGELFF | TGCGCCAGCAGCCGAGGGACTAGCGGGAACACCGGGGAGCTGTTTTTT
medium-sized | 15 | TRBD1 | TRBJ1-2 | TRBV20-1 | CSARDSAQGNYGYTF | TGCAGTGCTAGAGATTCGGCACAGGGGAACTATGGCTACACCTTC
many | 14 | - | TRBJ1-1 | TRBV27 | CASSLQGRYTEAFF | TGTGCCAGCAGCCTGCAGGGGAGGTACACTGAAGCTTTCTTT
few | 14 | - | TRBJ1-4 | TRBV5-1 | CASSSTVPDEKLFF | TGCGCCAGCAGCTCGACAGTCCCGGACGAAAAACTGTTTTTT
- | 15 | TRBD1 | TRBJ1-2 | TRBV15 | CATSKDRPSYYGYTF | TGTGCCACCAGCAAGGACAGGCCCTCTTACTATGGCTACACCTTC
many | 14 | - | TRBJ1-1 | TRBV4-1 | CASSQGGGGTEAFF | TGCGCCAGCAGCCAAGGAGGGGGGGGCACTGAAGCTTTCTTT
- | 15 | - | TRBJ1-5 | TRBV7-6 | CASSEQPSLNQPQHF | TGTGCCAGCAGCGAACAACCTTCCCTGAATCAGCCCCAGCATTTT
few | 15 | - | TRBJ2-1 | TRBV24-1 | CATSDGGVRYNEQFF | TGTGCCACCAGTGATGGGGGAGTTCGCTACAATGAGCAGTTCTTC
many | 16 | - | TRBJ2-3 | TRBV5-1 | CASSLRVGGPTDTQYF | TGCGCCAGCAGCTTGAGGGTGGGGGGGCCCACAGATACGCAGTATTTT
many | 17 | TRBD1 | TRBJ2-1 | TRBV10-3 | CAISMELTGVSYNEQFF | TGTGCCATCTCGATGGAACTGACAGGGGTCTCCTACAATGAGCAGTTCTTC
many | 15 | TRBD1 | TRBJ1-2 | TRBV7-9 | CASSLVYRGLYGYTF | TGTGCCAGCAGCTTAGTCTACAGGGGCCTCTATGGCTACACCTTC
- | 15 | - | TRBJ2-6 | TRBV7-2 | CASSVRTAGANVLTF | TGTGCCAGCAGCGTCAGGACGGCTGGGGCCAACGTCCTGACTTTC